The 14 T cell receptor beta chains below were found in one sample sequenced in a study of OX40 agonist ivuxolimab in advanced cancers. Library generation was performed with the immunoSEQ multiplex PCR assay. In TCRdb, the immuneACCESS table is reduced to in-frame sequences with V and J assigned. These tables do not hold every clone; where another copy was compared, an unresolved V gene accounts for under half, and the others remain unexplained. This sample has 58,000 or so clones in its table, and around four fifths of those were observed once. The top ten constitute less than 4% of the sample. The sequences come from CD4+ or CD8+ T cells sorted from blood, collected in a trial of the OX40 agonist ivuxolimab. The receptors stem from an adult with an advanced solid tumor such as melanoma, head and neck, liver or kidney cancer.

The chain couples TRBV4-1 to TRBJ2-7, with D possibly TRBD1 on 6 matching bases. Germline V CDR1 and CDR2: MGHRA, YSYEKL. The V gene lost 0 bases and the J gene lost 4 bases, with 16 bases spanning the gap. This CDR3 spans 16 amino acids. The CDR3 is CASSQDEAGVVYEQYF. In DNA, the CDR3 is TGCGCCAGCAGCCAAGATGAGGCAGGGGTGGTTTACGAGCAGTACTTC.

This chain links TRBV19 with TRBJ1-5; maybe TRBD1 (6 bases). With 4 bases removed from V and 2 bases from J, the gap between germline ends came to 15 bases. The CDR3 has 16 amino acids. CDR1 is LNHDA, CDR2 SQIVND, per germline (reference sequence). The CDR3 DNA is TGTGCCAGTAGTACACTACAGGGTGTTGGCAATCAGCCCCAGCATTTT. Translated, it gives CASSTLQGVGNQPQHF.

The chain has TRBV4-1 and TRBJ1-1, with D maybe TRBD1 (6 bases). Germline V lookup: CDR1 MGHRA, CDR2 YSYEKL. The V end was cut by 0 bases, the J end by 4 bases, with 9 bases between. The length of the CDR3 is 14 residues. The CDR3 loop reads CASSQETDSTEAFF. The CDR3 DNA sequence: TGCGCCAGCAGCCAAGAGACGGACAGCACTGAAGCTTTCTTT.

J is TRBJ2-1 and V is TRBV2; the match to TRBD2 covers 7 bases. The junction had 14 bases not matched to a gene; V was cut back by 8 bases and J by 4 bases. This CDR3 is 16 amino acids long. The germline gives CDR1 SNHLY, CDR2 FYNNEI. CDR3 DNA sequence: TGTGCCAGCCGAAGAGCGGGGAGACCTGAGTACAATGAGCAGTTCTTC. It yields the protein CASRRAGRPEYNEQFF.

The chain employs TRBV27 and TRBJ2-5; maybe TRBD2 (5 bases). V was pared by 6 bases and J by 9 bases, with 11 bases between. CDR1 MNHEY and CDR2 SMNVEV come from the germline V gene (reference sequence). This CDR3 comprises 11 residues. Written as DNA, the CDR3 is TGTGCCAGCAGCGGCACCGGGGCCCAGTACTTC. Amino acids: CASSGTGAQYF.

The chain employs TRBV4-2 and TRBJ2-3; TRBD2 matches 9 bases. The CDR3 consists of 20 residues. V lost 1 base, J lost 0 bases, and 14 bases stayed unmatched. Germline V lookup: CDR1 LGHNA, CDR2 YNFKEQ. As DNA, the CDR3 is TGTGCCAGCAGCCAAGGTGTGAAAGCGGGGGGACTCGCTAGCACAGATACGCAGTATTTT. Protein: CASSQGVKAGGLASTDTQYF.

This clone has just one count. The rearrangement uses TRBV5-6 and TRBJ2-3, with 11 bases that match TRBD2. This CDR3 comprises 17 residues. Germline lookup yields CDR1 SGHDT and CDR2 YYEEEE. V shed 4 bases and J 2 bases; nucleotides not matched to a gene: 9. The CDR3 reads CASSIRLAGGPTDTQYF. CDR3 DNA: TGTGCCAGCAGCATAAGGCTAGCGGGGGGCCCCACAGATACGCAGTATTTT.

The genes are TRBV2 and TRBJ2-3; possible D gene TRBD2, 5 bases. V was cut by 7 bases and J by 7 bases, with 18 bases left in between. The CDR3 extends over 14 amino acids. Germline assignment: CDR1 SNHLY and CDR2 FYNNEI. CDR3 in DNA: TGTGCCAGCACCAACGGGGTAGGAGTACATACGCAGTATTTT. It codes for CASTNGVGVHTQYF.

V gene TRBV6-6 combines with J gene TRBJ1-3; maybe TRBD1 (5 bases). Germline V CDR1 and CDR2: MNHNY, SVGAGI (reference sequence). V lost 4 bases, J lost 1 base, and 8 bases lay in between. CDR3 length: 14 residues. This CDR3 is CASSSWGSGNTIYF. In nucleotides, the CDR3 is TGTGCCAGCAGTTCGTGGGGGTCTGGAAACACCATATATTTT.

This clone has a single count. This chain connects TRBV7-9 to TRBJ2-7; 7 nucleotides align to TRBD1. The CDR3 contains 14 residues. The V gene end was trimmed by 5 bases and the J gene end by 1 base; junction bases not matched to a gene: 5. CDR1 SEHNR and CDR2 FQNEAQ come from the germline V gene (reference sequence). CDR3 DNA: TGTGCCAGCAGCCCGCAGACAGGGTCCTACGAGCAGTACTTC. Amino acids: CASSPQTGSYEQYF.

The rearrangement uses TRBV27 and TRBJ1-2, with TRBD1 as a possible D gene (5 bases). The CDR3 consists of 14 residues. Germline assignment: CDR1 MNHEY and CDR2 SMNVEV (reference sequence). V lost 2 bases and J 4 bases, leaving 11 bases between the germline ends. The CDR3 loop is CASSLLREGYGYTF. In nucleotides, the CDR3 is TGTGCCAGCAGTTTACTCAGGGAGGGCTATGGCTACACCTTC.

The rearrangement uses TRBV6-6 and TRBJ1-6; TRBD1 agrees at 9 bases. Germline V gives CDR1 MNHNY, CDR2 SVGAGI (reference sequence). The CDR3 contains 15 residues. Losses at the gene ends were 0 bases for V and 8 bases for J; bases not matched to a gene: 2. This chain's CDR3 is CASSYSRTGDSPLHF. The CDR3 DNA follows: TGTGCCAGCAGTTACTCTCGGACAGGGGATTCACCCCTCCACTTT.

The rearrangement joins TRBV30 to TRBJ2-3; D is possibly TRBD1 (6 bases). Trimming stripped 8 bases from V and 5 bases from J, with 20 bases between. The CDR3 sequence is 14 residues long. Germline CDR1 GTSNPN, CDR2 SVGIG (reference sequence). The chain's CDR3 is CAGQQGTVGDTQYF. The DNA for the CDR3 is TGTGCCGGCCAACAGGGAACCGTGGGAGATACGCAGTATTTT.

This clone appeared a single time. The chain recombines TRBV30 with TRBJ1-1, with D possibly being TRBD1 (6 bases). V lost 2 bases and J lost 1, with 8 bases in between. Germline V CDR1 and CDR2: GTSNPN, SVGIG (reference sequence). This CDR3 is 13 amino acids long. The CDR3, as DNA: TGTGCCTGGAGTCGGACAGCGAACACTGAAGCTTTCTTT. Encoded protein: CAWSRTANTEAFF.